This TCR beta chain stems from a study of blood T cell repertoires in COVID-19. Study-level information: Spain, Italy and the United States supplied samples that represented acute and convalescent COVID-19. T cells, B-cell-depleted T cells, or PBMCs supplied cDNA or gDNA.

In the original processing: By means of reference gene primer amplification, nucleated cell counts were estimated. Assay used: immunoSEQ multiplex PCR; TCRdb lists only in-frame clones, some missing. V, J and clone size are those of that table, while D and trimming were read from the DNA. The sample has tens of thousands of clones, around 76% seen once. There are 17 residues in the CDR3. V dropped 0 bases and J dropped 0; count of bases not matched to a gene: 8. Germline assignment: CDR1 SEHNR and CDR2 FQNEAQ (reference sequence). V is TRBV7-9 and J is TRBJ2-7; TRBD2 agrees at 7 bases. The sample taken for sequencing was peripheral blood. The receptor comes from a human donor in a cohort sampled during active COVID-19. The CDR3 here is CASSLAKDGGSSYEQYF. The CDR3 region has the DNA TGTGCCAGCAGCTTAGCTAAGGACGGGGGGAGCTCCTACGAGCAGTACTTC.